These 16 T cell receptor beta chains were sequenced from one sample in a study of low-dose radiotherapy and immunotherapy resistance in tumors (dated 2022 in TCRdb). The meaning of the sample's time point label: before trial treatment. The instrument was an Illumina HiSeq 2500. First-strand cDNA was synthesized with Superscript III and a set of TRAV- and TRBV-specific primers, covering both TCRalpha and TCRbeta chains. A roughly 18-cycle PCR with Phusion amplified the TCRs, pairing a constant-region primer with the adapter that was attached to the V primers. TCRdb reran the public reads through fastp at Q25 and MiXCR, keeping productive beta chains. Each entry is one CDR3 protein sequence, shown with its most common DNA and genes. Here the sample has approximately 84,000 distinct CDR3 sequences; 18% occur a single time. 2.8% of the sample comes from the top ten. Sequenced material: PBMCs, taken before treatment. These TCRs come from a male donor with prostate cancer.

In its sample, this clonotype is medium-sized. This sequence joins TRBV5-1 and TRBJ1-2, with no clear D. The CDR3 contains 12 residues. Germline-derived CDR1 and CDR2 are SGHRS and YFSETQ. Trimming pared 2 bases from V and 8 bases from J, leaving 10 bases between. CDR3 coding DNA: TGCGCCAGCAGCTTTTACAGCGGAGGCTACACCTTC. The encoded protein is CASSFYSGGYTF.

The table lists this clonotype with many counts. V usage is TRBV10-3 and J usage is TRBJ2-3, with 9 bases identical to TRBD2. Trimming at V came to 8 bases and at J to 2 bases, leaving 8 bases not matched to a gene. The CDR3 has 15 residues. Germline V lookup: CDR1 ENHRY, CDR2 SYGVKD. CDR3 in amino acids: CAIRGRGGDTDTQYF. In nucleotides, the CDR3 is TGTGCCATCCGCGGGCGGGGGGGCGACACAGATACGCAGTATTTT.

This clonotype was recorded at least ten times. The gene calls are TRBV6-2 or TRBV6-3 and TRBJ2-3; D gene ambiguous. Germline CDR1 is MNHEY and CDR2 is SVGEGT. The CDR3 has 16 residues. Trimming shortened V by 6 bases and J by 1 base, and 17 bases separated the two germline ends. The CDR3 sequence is CASSYLTGPRTDTQYF. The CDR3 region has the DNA TGTGCCAGCAGCTATCTCACCGGTCCCCGCACAGATACGCAGTATTTT.

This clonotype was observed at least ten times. The CDR3 sequence is CASSYSTVLKPGQGPHTQYF. CDR3 DNA sequence: TGTGCCAGCAGTTACTCGACGGTTCTCAAACCGGGACAGGGGCCTCATACGCAGTATTTT. The chain combines TRBV6-5 with TRBJ2-3; 10 bases agree with TRBD1. J lost 7 bases, V lost 0 bases, and 19 bases had no gene match. CDR1 is MNHEY and CDR2 is SVGAGI in the germline V gene. The CDR3 is 20 amino acids.

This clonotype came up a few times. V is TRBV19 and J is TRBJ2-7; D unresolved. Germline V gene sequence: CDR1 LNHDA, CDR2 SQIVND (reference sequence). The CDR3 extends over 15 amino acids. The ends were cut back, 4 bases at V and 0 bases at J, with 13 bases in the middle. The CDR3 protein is CASSTSQISSYEQYF. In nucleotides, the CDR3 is TGTGCCAGTAGTACCTCGCAGATATCCTCCTACGAGCAGTACTTC.

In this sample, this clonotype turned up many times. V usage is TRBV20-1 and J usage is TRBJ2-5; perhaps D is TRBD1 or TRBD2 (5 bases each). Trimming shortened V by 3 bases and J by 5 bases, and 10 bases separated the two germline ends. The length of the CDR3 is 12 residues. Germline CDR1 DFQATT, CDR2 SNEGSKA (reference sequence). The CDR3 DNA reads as TGCAGTGCTAGGGGGGAGTTGGAGACCCAGTACTTC. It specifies CSARGELETQYF.

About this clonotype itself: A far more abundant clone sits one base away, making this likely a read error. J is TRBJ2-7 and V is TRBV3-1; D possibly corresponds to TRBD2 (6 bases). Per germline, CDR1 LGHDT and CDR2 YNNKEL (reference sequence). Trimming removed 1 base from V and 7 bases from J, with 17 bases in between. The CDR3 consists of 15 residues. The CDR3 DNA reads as TGTGCCAGCAGCCAAGGGCACGGGGGTTACAATGAGCAGTACTTC. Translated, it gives CASSQGHGGYNEQYF.

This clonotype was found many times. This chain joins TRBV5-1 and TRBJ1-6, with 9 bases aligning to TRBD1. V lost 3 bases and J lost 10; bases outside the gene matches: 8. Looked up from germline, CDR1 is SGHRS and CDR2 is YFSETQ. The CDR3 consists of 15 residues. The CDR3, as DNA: TGCGCCAGCAGCTCAGGGACAGGGAGAGACTCACCCCTCCACTTT. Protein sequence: CASSSGTGRDSPLHF.

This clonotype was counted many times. CDR3: CASSLGRGQKQYF. The CDR3 DNA follows: TGTGCCAGCAGCTTAGGGCGGGGGCAGAAGCAGTATTTT. The genes are TRBV7-2 and TRBJ2-3; the D gene is possibly TRBD2 (7 bases). Trimming took off 1 base at V and 11 bases at J, with 13 bases between the two ends. CDR1 is SGHTA, CDR2 FQGNSA, per germline. This CDR3 has 13 residues.

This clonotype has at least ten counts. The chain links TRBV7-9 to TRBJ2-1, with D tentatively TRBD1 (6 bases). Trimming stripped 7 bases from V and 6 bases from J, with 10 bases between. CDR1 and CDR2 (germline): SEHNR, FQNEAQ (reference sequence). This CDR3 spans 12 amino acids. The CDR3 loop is CASNPTGNEQFF. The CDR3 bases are TGTGCCAGCAACCCGACAGGCAATGAGCAGTTCTTC. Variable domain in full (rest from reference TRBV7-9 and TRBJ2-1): DTGVSQNPRHKITKRGQNVTFRCDPISEHNRLYWYRQTLGQGPEFLTYFQNEAQLEKSRLLSDRFSAERPKGSFSTLEIQRTEQGDSAMYLCASNPTGNEQFFGPGTRLTVL.

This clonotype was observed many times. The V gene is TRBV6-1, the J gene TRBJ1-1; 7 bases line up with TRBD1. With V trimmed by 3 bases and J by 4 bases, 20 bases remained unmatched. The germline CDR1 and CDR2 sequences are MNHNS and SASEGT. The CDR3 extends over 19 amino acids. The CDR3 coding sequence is TGTGCCAGCAGTGATGAATTTAGAGACAGGGTATTAGTAGGCACTGAAGCTTTCTTT. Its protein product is CASSDEFRDRVLVGTEAFF.

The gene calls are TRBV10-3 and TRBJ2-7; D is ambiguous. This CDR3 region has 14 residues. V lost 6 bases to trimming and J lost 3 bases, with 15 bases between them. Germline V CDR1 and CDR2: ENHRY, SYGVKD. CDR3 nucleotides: TGTGCCATCAGGATCGAGTCTATAGGCTACGAGCAGTACTTC. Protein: CAIRIESIGYEQYF.

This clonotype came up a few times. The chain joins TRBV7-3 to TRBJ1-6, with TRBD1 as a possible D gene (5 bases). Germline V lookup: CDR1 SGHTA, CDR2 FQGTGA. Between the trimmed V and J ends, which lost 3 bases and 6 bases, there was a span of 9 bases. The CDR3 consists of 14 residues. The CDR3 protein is CASSFQGSNSPLHF. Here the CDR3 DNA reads TGTGCCAGCAGCTTTCAGGGTAGTAATTCACCCCTCCACTTT.

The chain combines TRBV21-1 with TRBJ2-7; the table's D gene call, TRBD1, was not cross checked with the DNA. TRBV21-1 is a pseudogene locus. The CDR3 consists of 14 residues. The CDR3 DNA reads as TGTGCCAGCAGCCCCCCCCGGGGGATGGGGGAGCAGTACTTC. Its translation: CASSPPRGMGEQYF.

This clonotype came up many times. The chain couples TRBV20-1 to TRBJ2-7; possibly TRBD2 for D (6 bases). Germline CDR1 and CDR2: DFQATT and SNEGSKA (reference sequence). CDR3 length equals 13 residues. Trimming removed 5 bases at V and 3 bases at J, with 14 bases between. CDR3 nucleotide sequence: TGCAGTGCTCTGACTAGTGTGGGCTACGAGCAGTACTTC. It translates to CSALTSVGYEQYF.

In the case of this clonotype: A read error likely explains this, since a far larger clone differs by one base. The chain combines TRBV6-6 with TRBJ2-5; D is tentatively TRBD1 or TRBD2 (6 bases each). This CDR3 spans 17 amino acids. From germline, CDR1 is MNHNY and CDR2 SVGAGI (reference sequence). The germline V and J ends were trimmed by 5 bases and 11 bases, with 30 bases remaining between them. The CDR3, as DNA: TGTGCCAGCAGTGAATATGGAGGGGGTGATTCCTACAATGAGCAGTACTTC. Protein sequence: CASSEYGGGDSYNEQYF.